Listed below are T cell receptor beta chains from one sample, sequenced in a study of blood T cell repertoires in COVID-19. TCRdb's copy holds only in-frame clones and misses some; the assay was immunoSEQ multiplex PCR. In the table there are fewer than 70,000 clones, roughly 79% of which are singletons. Sequenced: peripheral blood. The receptors come from a human donor in a cohort sampled during active COVID-19. Each CDR3 is given with its conserved first and last residue. The order of the fields is D gene, clone size, V gene, J gene, CDR3 DNA, CDR3 protein. D genes are given only for firm matches. Part of the rows lack a size; the others show once, few, many or a class for expanded clones.

>TRBD2|NA|TRBV15|TRBJ2-2
TGTGCCACCAGCTTCCTAGCGGGAGCGGCCGGGGAGCTGTTTTTT
CATSFLAGAAGELFF
>TRBD2|NA|TRBV7-8|TRBJ2-2
TGTGCCAGCAGCCCGGTGCATAGCGGGAGGGCCGATTTCGGGGAGCTGTTTTTT
CASSPVHSGRADFGELFF
>TRBD2|NA|TRBV3-1/TRBV3-2|TRBJ2-7
TGTGCCAGCAGGGAAGACCGAGACAGGGTACCTAGCGGGAGGAGGGGGTTCTGCGAGCAGTACTTC
CASREDRDRVPSGRRGFCEQYF
>NA|NA|TRBV7-8|TRBJ2-7
TGTGCCAGCAGCTTAAGGACAGACTACGAGCAGTACTTC
CASSLRTDYEQYF
>TRBD1|NA|TRBV23-1|TRBJ1-4
TGCGCCAGCAGTCAATCCCGGGGGACAGGGGGCTATCTTGGTGAAAAACTGTTTTTT
CASSQSRGTGGYLGEKLFF
>TRBD2|NA|TRBV28|TRBJ2-6
TGTGCCAGCAGTCCCGCGGGGAGGGGACCCTCTGGGGCCAACGTCCTGACTTTC
CASSPAGRGPSGANVLTF
>TRBD2|once|TRBV19|TRBJ2-7
TGTGCCAGTAGTAGGGGGTTTAGCGGGGATAACGAGCAGTACTTC
CASSRGFSGDNEQYF
>NA|NA|TRBV29-1|TRBJ2-1
TGCAGCGTTTTTTCGGACAGAGAATACAATGAGCAGTTCTTC
CSVFSDREYNEQFF
>NA|NA|TRBV7-2|TRBJ2-7
TGTGCCAGCAGCCAACAGTACGAGCAGTACTTC
CASSQQYEQYF
>NA|NA|TRBV4-3|TRBJ1-4
TGCGCCAGCAGCCAAGTAGGGGAGGTGGGGGAAAAACTGTTTTTT
CASSQVGEVGEKLFF
>TRBD1|NA|TRBV7-9|TRBJ2-7
TGTGCCAGCAGCCCAGGGGTATGGGACAGGGGGGACGACGAGCAGTACTTC
CASSPGVWDRGDDEQYF
>NA|NA|TRBV5-4|TRBJ1-1
TGTGCCAGCAGCGGGAGGGGGGGTGGCACTGAAGCTTTCTTT
CASSGRGGGTEAFF
>NA|NA|TRBV28|TRBJ1-2
TGTGCCAGCACCCCCCCAGTTAACTATGGCTACACCTTC
CASTPPVNYGYTF
>TRBD1|NA|TRBV5-6|TRBJ1-1
TGTGCCAGCAGACCAGGGGGCTTGAACACTGAAGCTTTCTTT
CASRPGGLNTEAFF
>TRBD2|once|TRBV9|TRBJ2-3
TGTGCCAGCAGCTACGGGGAGGGCCGGACAGATACGCAGTATTTT
CASSYGEGRTDTQYF
>TRBD2|NA|TRBV19|TRBJ2-1
TGTGCCAGTAGAATACTAGCGGGGGGGAGTAATGAGCAGTTCTTC
CASRILAGGSNEQFF
>NA|NA|TRBV19|TRBJ1-2
TGTGCCAGTAACCTTCCAGGAACGACTAACTATGGCTACACCTTC
CASNLPGTTNYGYTF
>TRBD1|NA|TRBV5-6|TRBJ1-2
TGTGCCAGCAGCTTACAGGGACAGGGGGGCTATGGCTACACCTTC
CASSLQGQGGYGYTF
>NA|NA|TRBV7-2|TRBJ1-1
TGTGCCAGCAGCCCCCGGCGGCGCACTGAAGCTTTCTTT
CASSPRRRTEAFF
>NA|NA|TRBV2|TRBJ1-4
TGTGCCAGCATAGCTGGGTCGGGTGAAAAACTGTTTTTT
CASIAGSGEKLFF
>TRBD2|NA|TRBV19|TRBJ2-7
TGTGCCAGTAGTCTAGCGGGAGTTGCACAGCAGTACTTC
CASSLAGVAQQYF
>TRBD1|NA|TRBV19|TRBJ1-6
TGTGCCAGTAGTATAGGTGGGACAGCTCGCTCGCCACCCCTCCACTTT
CASSIGGTARSPPLHF
>NA|NA|TRBV30|TRBJ1-2
TGTGCCTGGAGTGCCGGGGGTATCTATGGCTACACCTTC
CAWSAGGIYGYTF
>NA|NA|TRBV28|TRBJ2-7
TGTGCCAGCAGTTTATCGTCCTACGAGCAGTACTTC
CASSLSSYEQYF
>NA|NA|TRBV12-5|TRBJ2-3
TGTGCTAGTGGTTTGGGAATAGCTACGCAGTATTTT
CASGLGIATQYF
>NA|NA|TRBV6-6|TRBJ1-1
TGTGCCAGCAGCCCCCCGGTTGAGAACACTGAAGCTTTCTTT
CASSPPVENTEAFF
>TRBD1|NA|TRBV28|TRBJ2-7
TGTGCCAGCAGTTTAGGGACAGGGCGGGAGCAGTACTTC
CASSLGTGREQYF
>TRBD1|NA|TRBV19|TRBJ2-5
TGTGCCAGTAGTATAGAGTCCGGGACAGGGCGAAATCTAGCGACCCAGTACTTC
CASSIESGTGRNLATQYF
>TRBD1|NA|TRBV4-1|TRBJ1-5
TGCGCCAGCAGCCAAGGACAGGGCGGGCTTCAGCCCCAGCATTTT
CASSQGQGGLQPQHF
>TRBD1|NA|TRBV5-1|TRBJ1-4
TGCGCCAGCAGCTTCCAGGGGGATAATGAAAAACTGTTTTTT
CASSFQGDNEKLFF
>NA|once|TRBV19|TRBJ1-5
TGTGCCAGTAGTACGCAGGGTAGAGGTAATAGCAATCAGCCCCAGCATTTT
CASSTQGRGNSNQPQHF
>NA|NA|TRBV5-1|TRBJ1-4
TGCGCCAGCAGCTTCACGGGAACAGTTAATGAAAAACTGTTTTTT
CASSFTGTVNEKLFF
>TRBD2|few|TRBV9|TRBJ2-7
TGTGCCAGCAGCGAGGGGGGGCTAGCGGGAGCTTACGAGCAGTACTTC
CASSEGGLAGAYEQYF
>TRBD2|NA|TRBV11-2|TRBJ2-1
TGTGCCAGCAGCTTACTAGGGAGGGCGGGTTACAATGAGCAGTTCTTC
CASSLLGRAGYNEQFF
>TRBD1|NA|TRBV25-1|TRBJ1-5
TGTGCCAGCAGTGAGACAGGGGTGCAGCCCCAGCATTTT
CASSETGVQPQHF
>NA|NA|TRBV7-9|TRBJ1-1
TGTGCCAGCAACACCCAGGGCCGGAACACTGAAGCTTTCTTT
CASNTQGRNTEAFF
>NA|NA|TRBV9|TRBJ1-4
TGTGCCAGCAGCGTACTTGGGATCGGGAGCGAAAAACTGTTTTTT
CASSVLGIGSEKLFF
>TRBD1|once|TRBV19|TRBJ1-2
TGTGCCAGTAGTATCGGGACAGGGGAATGGGGAAGTGGCTACACCTTC
CASSIGTGEWGSGYTF
>NA|NA|TRBV6-1|TRBJ1-5
TGTGCCAGCAGTGAAGTGGAGTTCCAGCCCCAGCATTTT
CASSEVEFQPQHF
>TRBD2|NA|TRBV25-1|TRBJ2-7
TGTGCCAGCAGACTAGCGGGAGACTACGAGCAGTACTTC
CASRLAGDYEQYF
>NA|NA|TRBV7-9|TRBJ1-1
TGTGCCAGCAGCCCCTGGGGGGAAGATGAAGCTTTCTTT
CASSPWGEDEAFF
>TRBD2|NA|TRBV28|TRBJ2-7
TGTGCCAGCAGCTCAATCCCGACTAGCGGGAGGAATGAGCAGTACTTC
CASSSIPTSGRNEQYF
>NA|NA|TRBV29-1|TRBJ1-1
TGCAGCGTTATGCGGACAAAGAACACTGAAGCTTTCTTT
CSVMRTKNTEAFF
>NA|NA|TRBV5-4|TRBJ2-6
TGTGCCAGCAGCTTGGAACACACCTCTGGGGCCAACGTCCTGACTTTC
CASSLEHTSGANVLTF
>NA|NA|TRBV19|TRBJ1-1
TGTGCCAGTAGACAGGGATGGAGTGATGAAGCTTTCTTT
CASRQGWSDEAFF
>TRBD1|NA|TRBV2|TRBJ1-6
TGTGCCAGCAGATTGACAGGGTCGGCTTCACCCCTCCACTTT
CASRLTGSASPLHF
>TRBD1|few|TRBV2|TRBJ1-2
TGTGCCAGCAGCCAGGGGGGCTATGGCTACACCTTC
CASSQGGYGYTF
>NA|NA|TRBV7-2|TRBJ1-2
TGTGCCAGCTGCCCAGATCCGGGAGACTCCCCCTACACCTTC
CASCPDPGDSPYTF
>TRBD2|NA|TRBV6-6|TRBJ2-7
TGTGCCACCTACCGGACTAGCGGGGGCTCCTACGAGCAGTACTTC
CATYRTSGGSYEQYF
>NA|NA|TRBV2|TRBJ1-2
TGTGCCAGCCCTCAACCCGACAGTAAATACTATGGCTACACCTTC
CASPQPDSKYYGYTF
>NA|NA|TRBV19|TRBJ1-5
TGTGCCAGTAGTGGAACTACAGGGAATCAGCCCCAGCATTTT
CASSGTTGNQPQHF
>TRBD2|NA|TRBV29-1|TRBJ2-7
TGCAGCGTTGAAGTATCGACTAGCGGGGGGTACTACGAGCAGTACTTC
CSVEVSTSGGYYEQYF
>NA|NA|TRBV5-4|TRBJ2-7
TGTGCCAGCAGCCAAAGGACGGGTCGGGGAGACGAGCAGTACTTC
CASSQRTGRGDEQYF
>TRBD2|NA|TRBV7-9|TRBJ2-1
TGTGCCAGCAGGACACTAGCGGGGGGGCCCAATGAGCAGTTCTTC
CASRTLAGGPNEQFF
>TRBD1|NA|TRBV7-9|TRBJ1-1
TGTGCCAGCAGCCCGGGACAGGTTACCACTGAAGCTTTCTTT
CASSPGQVTTEAFF
>TRBD1|NA|TRBV5-1|TRBJ1-2
TGCGCCAGCAGCTTAGGGGGCGGGGAGCTCCACTATGGCTACACCTTC
CASSLGGGELHYGYTF